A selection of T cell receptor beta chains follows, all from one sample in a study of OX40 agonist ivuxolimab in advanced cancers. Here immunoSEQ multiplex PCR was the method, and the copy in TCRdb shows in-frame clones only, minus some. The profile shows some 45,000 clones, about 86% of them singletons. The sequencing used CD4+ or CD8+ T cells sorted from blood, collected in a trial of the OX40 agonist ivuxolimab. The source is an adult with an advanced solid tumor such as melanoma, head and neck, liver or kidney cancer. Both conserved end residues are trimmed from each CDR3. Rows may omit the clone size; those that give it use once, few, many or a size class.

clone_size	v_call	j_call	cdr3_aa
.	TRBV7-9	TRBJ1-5	ASSDTNQPQH
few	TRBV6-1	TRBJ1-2	ASSVGGTGSHQPNYGYT
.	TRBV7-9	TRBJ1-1	ASSLKAPGTEAF
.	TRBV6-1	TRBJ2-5	ASSVLGDQETQY
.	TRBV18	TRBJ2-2	ASSPEGITNTGELF
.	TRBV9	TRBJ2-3	ASSGDRVPALGTQY
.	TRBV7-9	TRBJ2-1	ASSSPLGQGFNEQF
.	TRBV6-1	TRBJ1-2	ASSDRAGGYT
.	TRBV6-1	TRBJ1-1	ASSEGRLNTEAF
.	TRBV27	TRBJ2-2	ASRLAGTGELF
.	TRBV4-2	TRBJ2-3	ASSQDDLAARGSTDTQY
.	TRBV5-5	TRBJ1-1	ASSWGGKTEAF
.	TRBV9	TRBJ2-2	ASSVEGLQTGELF
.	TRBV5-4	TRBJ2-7	ASSLNAGVYEQY
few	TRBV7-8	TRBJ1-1	ASSPERGNTEAF
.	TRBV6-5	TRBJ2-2	ASSSEGPGELF
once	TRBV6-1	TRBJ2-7	ASSDPSYEQY
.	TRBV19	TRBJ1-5	ASSRIEGLDEPQH
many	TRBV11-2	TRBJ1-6	ASSLYNSPLH
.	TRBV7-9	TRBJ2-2	ASSPTGAGELF
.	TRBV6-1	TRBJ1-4	ASSEEAPNEKLF
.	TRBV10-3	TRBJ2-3	AISGGGTADTQY
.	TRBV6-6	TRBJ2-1	ASSYTKNEQF
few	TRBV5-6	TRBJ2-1	ASSLEPGVYNEQF
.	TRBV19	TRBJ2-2	ASSIEWGNTGELF
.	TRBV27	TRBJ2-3	ASSRYQPRLSTDTQY
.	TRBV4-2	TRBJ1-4	ASSQVLEGDNEKLF
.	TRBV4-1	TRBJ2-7	ASSQDSLSSYEQY
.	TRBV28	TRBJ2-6	ASRSSSGANVLT
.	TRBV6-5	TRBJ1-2	ASTPRGPSFGYT
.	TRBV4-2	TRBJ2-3	ASSQEGDRGGFPDTQY
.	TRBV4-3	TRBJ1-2	ASSQVAVDPAGENYGYT
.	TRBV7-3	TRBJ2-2	ASSLSGELF
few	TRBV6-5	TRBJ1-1	ASSYSFRGNTEAF
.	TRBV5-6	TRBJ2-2	ASSLGPRTNTGELF
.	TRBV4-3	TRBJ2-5	TSSQGLAMQETQY
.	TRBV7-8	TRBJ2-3	ASSFVAGGWTDTQY
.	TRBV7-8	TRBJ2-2	ASSPVTNTGELF
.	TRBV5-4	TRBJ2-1	ASSLVGSDEQF